The 8 T cell receptor beta chains reported below all come from one sample, sequenced in a study of T cell responses to AZD1222 COVID-19 vaccine. Profiling relied on immunoSEQ multiplex PCR, and the TCRdb table lists in-frame clones only, not all of them. The sample lists some 120,000 clones; around 92% were seen once. Sample: peripheral blood, taken 28 days after the second AZD1222 dose. The receptor set was obtained from an adult who received the AZD1222 COVID-19 vaccine.

The V and J genes are TRBV5-1 and TRBJ2-2, with D maybe TRBD1 (6 bases). The CDR3 has 18 amino acids. The germline gives CDR1 SGHRS, CDR2 YFSETQ. Deletions cut 0 bases from V and 1 base from J, with 16 bases between. Here the CDR3 DNA reads TGCGCCAGCAGCTTGGGGGTCCCACAGGGTCGGAACACCGGGGAGCTGTTTTTT. Residues: CASSLGVPQGRNTGELFF.

The chain links TRBV5-1 to TRBJ2-1; 9 bases are a match to TRBD1. Germline V gene sequence: CDR1 SGHRS, CDR2 YFSETQ. The trim removed 3 bases at V and 7 bases at J, leaving 5 bases unmatched. This CDR3 comprises 14 residues. The CDR3 DNA reads as TGCGCCAGCAGCTCTGGGACAGGGACTAATGAGCAGTTCTTC. It codes for CASSSGTGTNEQFF. The full variable domain, with the rest looked up from reference TRBV5-1 and TRBJ2-1, is KAGVTQTPRYLIKTRGQQVTLSCSPISGHRSVSWYQQTPGQGLQFLFEYFSETQRNKGNFPGRFSGRQFSNSRSEMNVSTLELGDSALYLCASSSGTGTNEQFFGPGTRLTVL.

J is TRBJ1-4 and V is TRBV5-1; TRBD1 might be the D (5 bases). Trimming took off 4 bases at V and 2 bases at J, with 15 bases between the two ends. Germline lookup yields CDR1 SGHRS and CDR2 YFSETQ. The CDR3 loop spans 16 amino acids. CDR3 in amino acids: CASSRAGSGTNEKLFF. The CDR3 DNA is TGCGCCAGCAGCCGAGCAGGGTCGGGCACTAATGAAAAACTGTTTTTT.

The CDR3 loop reads CASSVGGGGYTF. CDR3 coding DNA: TGTGCCAGCAGCGTAGGTGGAGGGGGCTACACCTTC. The chain uses TRBV9 and TRBJ1-2; D remains unclear. Germline CDR1 is SGDLS and CDR2 is YYNGEE. The CDR3 covers 12 residues. The ends were cut back, 0 bases at V and 8 bases at J, with 8 bases in the middle.

This clone was counted a single time. The CDR3 is CASSKDRAGTGYTF. CDR3 DNA: TGTGCCAGCAGCAAGGACAGGGCTGGTACCGGCTACACCTTC. The chain recombines TRBV7-2 with TRBJ1-2, with 8 bases matching TRBD1. The V segment lost 5 bases and the J segment 8 bases; nucleotides outside the gene matches: 10. Germline V lookup: CDR1 SGHTA, CDR2 FQGNSA. The CDR3 has 14 residues.

The chain is built from TRBV19 and TRBJ1-2, with 10 bases that match TRBD1. Unmatched junction bases numbered 12, after V lost 9 bases and J lost 5 bases. In germline, CDR1 is LNHDA, CDR2 SQIVND (reference sequence). The CDR3 consists of 15 residues. The CDR3 sequence is CASNLGQGIGYGYTF. In DNA, the CDR3 is TGTGCCAGCAATCTGGGACAGGGGATTGGGTATGGCTACACCTTC.

The CDR3 loop is CSVEVAGADTQYF. The CDR3 bases are TGCAGCGTTGAAGTAGCGGGAGCAGATACGCAGTATTTT. The chain uses TRBV29-1 and TRBJ2-3, with 9 bases lining up with TRBD2. From germline, CDR1 is SQVTM and CDR2 ANQGSEA. The CDR3 contains 13 residues. Trimming at V came to 1 base and at J to 4 bases, leaving 0 bases not matched to a gene.

The chain has TRBV28 and TRBJ1-5, with 10 bases that match TRBD1. The CDR3 covers 15 residues. The V gene's germline CDR1 is MDHEN and CDR2 SYDVKM. V gave up 6 bases and J gave up 7 bases; unmatched junction bases: 9. The CDR3 here is CASSAGTGDNQPQHF. The DNA of the CDR3 is TGTGCCAGCAGCGCGGGGACAGGGGATAACCAGCCCCAGCATTTT.